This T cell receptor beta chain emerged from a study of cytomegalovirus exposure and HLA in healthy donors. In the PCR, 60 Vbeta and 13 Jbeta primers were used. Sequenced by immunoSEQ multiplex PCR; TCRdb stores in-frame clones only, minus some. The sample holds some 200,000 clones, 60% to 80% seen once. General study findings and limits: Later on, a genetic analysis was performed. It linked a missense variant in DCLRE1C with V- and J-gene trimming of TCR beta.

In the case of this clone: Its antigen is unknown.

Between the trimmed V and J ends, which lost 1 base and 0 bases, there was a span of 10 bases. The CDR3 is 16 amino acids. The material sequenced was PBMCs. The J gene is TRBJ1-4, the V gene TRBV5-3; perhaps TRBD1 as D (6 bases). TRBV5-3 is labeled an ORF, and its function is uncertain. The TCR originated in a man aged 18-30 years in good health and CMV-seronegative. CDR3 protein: CARSLIGGSTNEKLFF. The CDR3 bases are TGTGCCAGAAGCTTGATAGGGGGATCAACTAATGAAAAACTGTTTTTT.